This T cell receptor (beta chain) was recorded in a study of blood T cell repertoires in COVID-19. The protocol was immunoSEQ multiplex PCR, while the TCRdb copy is restricted to in-frame clones and leaves out a portion. The sample records roughly 500,000 clones, over 75% being singletons. The CDR3 has 13 residues. V lost 1 base and J lost 4, with 5 bases in between. Looked up from germline, CDR1 is KGHDR and CDR2 is SFDVKD. Sequencing used PBMCs or T cells enriched from blood (not recorded which). The sequence came from a woman aged 35 to 49 who had recovered from COVID-19. The chain is built from TRBV24-1 and TRBJ2-3; no definite D call. The CDR3, as DNA: TGTGCCACCAGTGATTTTCAGTCAGATACGCAGTATTTT. Its protein product is CATSDFQSDTQYF.